The rows below give T cell receptor beta chains drawn from one sample of a study of cytomegalovirus exposure and HLA in healthy donors. This table comes from immunoSEQ multiplex PCR, and its TCRdb copy is limited to in-frame clones, with some not included. This table has about 140,000 clones, 70% to 80% appearing once. The sequenced sample was PBMCs. The receptors derive from a man in his forties in good health and CMV-seropositive. The CDR3 runs from the conserved cysteine through the conserved F or W. D genes are given only for firm matches. Expanded clones are given a class, and other clones once, few, many or no size at all.

v_gene: TRBV7-9
abundance: NA
d_gene: NA
j_gene: TRBJ1-2
CDR3nt: TGTGCCAGCAGCCCTTTGATAGGCGGTTACGATGGCTACACCTTC
CDR3aa: CASSPLIGGYDGYTF

v_gene: TRBV6-5
abundance: NA
d_gene: TRBD2
j_gene: TRBJ2-3
CDR3nt: TGTGCCAGCAGTTGGACTAGCGGGAAGGATACGCAGTATTTT
CDR3aa: CASSWTSGKDTQYF

v_gene: TRBV7-2
abundance: NA
d_gene: TRBD2
j_gene: TRBJ2-7
CDR3nt: TGTGCCAGCAGCTTAGTAAGCGGGAGGGCCCACTCCTACGAGCAGTACTTC
CDR3aa: CASSLVSGRAHSYEQYF

v_gene: TRBV6-5
abundance: NA
d_gene: NA
j_gene: TRBJ2-1
CDR3nt: TGTGCCAGCAGTTATCCGGCGGGAAATGAGCAGTTCTTC
CDR3aa: CASSYPAGNEQFF

v_gene: TRBV18
abundance: NA
d_gene: TRBD2
j_gene: TRBJ2-7
CDR3nt: TGTGCCAGCTCACAGACTAGCGGGAATTTGAACGAGCAGTACTTC
CDR3aa: CASSQTSGNLNEQYF

v_gene: TRBV6-5
abundance: NA
d_gene: NA
j_gene: TRBJ1-2
CDR3nt: TGTGCCAGCAGCCAAGACAGGAACTATGGCTACACCTTC
CDR3aa: CASSQDRNYGYTF

v_gene: TRBV28
abundance: NA
d_gene: NA
j_gene: TRBJ2-5
CDR3nt: TGTGCCAGCAGGAGTCCTGGTGGGCTTGGCGAGACCCAGTACTTC
CDR3aa: CASRSPGGLGETQYF

v_gene: TRBV6-1
abundance: NA
d_gene: TRBD1
j_gene: TRBJ1-4
CDR3nt: TGTGCCAGCAACCGGGACAGGGATCGCGAAAAACTGTTTTTT
CDR3aa: CASNRDRDREKLFF

v_gene: TRBV19
abundance: NA
d_gene: NA
j_gene: TRBJ2-5
CDR3nt: TGTGCCAGTAGACGGGGGACAGAGAGTCAAGAGACCCAGTACTTC
CDR3aa: CASRRGTESQETQYF

v_gene: TRBV30
abundance: NA
d_gene: TRBD1
j_gene: TRBJ2-5
CDR3nt: TGTGCCTGGAGTTTTACAGGGGTAGAGACCCAGTACTTC
CDR3aa: CAWSFTGVETQYF

v_gene: TRBV6-1
abundance: NA
d_gene: TRBD1
j_gene: TRBJ2-3
CDR3nt: TGTGCCAGCAGTGGCCGGGACAGGGGGGAAGGAGATACGCAGTATTTT
CDR3aa: CASSGRDRGEGDTQYF

v_gene: TRBV5-1
abundance: once
d_gene: TRBD1
j_gene: TRBJ2-2
CDR3nt: TGCGCCAGCAGCCTGAACCCCCCGGGACAGGGCTTCACCGGGGAGCTGTTTTTT
CDR3aa: CASSLNPPGQGFTGELFF

v_gene: TRBV5-1
abundance: once
d_gene: TRBD1
j_gene: TRBJ1-4
CDR3nt: TGCGCCAGCAGCCCCGAAGGAGGGGGCTGGGAAAAACTGTTTTTT
CDR3aa: CASSPEGGGWEKLFF

v_gene: TRBV4-1
abundance: few
d_gene: TRBD2
j_gene: TRBJ2-1
CDR3nt: TGCGCCAGCAGACCCGGACTAGCGGGAAATAATGAGCAGTTCTTC
CDR3aa: CASRPGLAGNNEQFF

v_gene: TRBV6-5
abundance: few
d_gene: TRBD1
j_gene: TRBJ1-1
CDR3nt: TGTGCCAGCAGTTACCGACGGACAGGGGTTAATGAAGCTTTCTTT
CDR3aa: CASSYRRTGVNEAFF

v_gene: TRBV18
abundance: NA
d_gene: NA
j_gene: TRBJ1-4
CDR3nt: TGTGCCAGCTCACGGGAAACCGGGACTCACCAAGGAAAACTGTTTTTT
CDR3aa: CASSRETGTHQGKLFF

v_gene: TRBV7-6
abundance: once
d_gene: TRBD1
j_gene: TRBJ1-1
CDR3nt: TGTGCCAGCAGCCGAGTGCCGGGACAGGGGGCATTGGCTTTCTTT
CDR3aa: CASSRVPGQGALAFF

v_gene: TRBV10-1
abundance: NA
d_gene: TRBD1
j_gene: TRBJ1-5
CDR3nt: TGCGCCAGCAGACCCGGAGGGGGGGACAGGTTCAATCAGCCCCAGCATTTT
CDR3aa: CASRPGGGDRFNQPQHF

v_gene: TRBV9
abundance: large
d_gene: NA
j_gene: TRBJ2-2
CDR3nt: TGTGCCAGCAGCGTTCGGACTGCGTCTGCGAACACCGGGGAGCTGTTTTTT
CDR3aa: CASSVRTASANTGELFF

v_gene: TRBV2
abundance: few
d_gene: TRBD1
j_gene: TRBJ1-1
CDR3nt: TGTGCCAGCAGTGAAACCCGGGACAGCGACATGAACACTGAAGCTTTCTTT
CDR3aa: CASSETRDSDMNTEAFF

v_gene: TRBV6-4
abundance: NA
d_gene: NA
j_gene: TRBJ2-4
CDR3nt: TGTGCCAGCAGTGAGGCAGGGCAAGGGATTCAGTACTTC
CDR3aa: CASSEAGQGIQYF

v_gene: TRBV10-2
abundance: NA
d_gene: TRBD2
j_gene: TRBJ2-7
CDR3nt: TGCGCCAGCAGTGAGGAGACTAGCGGCGAGCAGTACTTC
CDR3aa: CASSEETSGEQYF

v_gene: TRBV2
abundance: NA
d_gene: NA
j_gene: TRBJ1-2
CDR3nt: TGTGCCAGCAGTGATAAGAGGAACTATGGCTACACCTTC
CDR3aa: CASSDKRNYGYTF

v_gene: TRBV28
abundance: NA
d_gene: TRBD1
j_gene: TRBJ1-1
CDR3nt: TGTGCCAGCAGTTCACCAGGGGGAAGAAACACTGAAGCTTTCTTT
CDR3aa: CASSSPGGRNTEAFF

v_gene: TRBV5-4
abundance: once
d_gene: TRBD2
j_gene: TRBJ2-5
CDR3nt: TGTGCCAGCAGCCCCGTGGTGGGCGGGAGGGCCACTCCGGAGACCCAGTACTTC
CDR3aa: CASSPVVGGRATPETQYF

v_gene: TRBV28
abundance: NA
d_gene: TRBD2
j_gene: TRBJ2-5
CDR3nt: TGTGCCAGCAGTTTAGGCGGGAGCAGCGAGACCCAGTACTTC
CDR3aa: CASSLGGSSETQYF

v_gene: TRBV7-3
abundance: few
d_gene: NA
j_gene: TRBJ2-1
CDR3nt: TGTGCCAGCAGCTTAACAAATCAGCGTGAGCAGTTCTTC
CDR3aa: CASSLTNQREQFF

v_gene: TRBV29-1
abundance: few
d_gene: TRBD1
j_gene: TRBJ1-2
CDR3nt: TGCAGCGCACAGGGGAACTATGGCTACACCTTC
CDR3aa: CSAQGNYGYTF

v_gene: TRBV18
abundance: NA
d_gene: NA
j_gene: TRBJ2-5
CDR3nt: TGTGCCAGCTCACCAAAGGGACAAAGAGAGACCCAGTACTTC
CDR3aa: CASSPKGQRETQYF

v_gene: TRBV7-9
abundance: NA
d_gene: TRBD1
j_gene: TRBJ2-3
CDR3nt: TGTTCCAGCAACCCCCGCAGCCTCGGACAGGGGATGACGCAGTATTTT
CDR3aa: CSSNPRSLGQGMTQYF

v_gene: TRBV2
abundance: few
d_gene: NA
j_gene: TRBJ1-2
CDR3nt: TGTGCCAGCAGGGAGGGGAGCTTTAACTATGGCTACACCTTC
CDR3aa: CASREGSFNYGYTF

v_gene: TRBV30
abundance: NA
d_gene: NA
j_gene: TRBJ1-2
CDR3nt: TGTGCCTGGAGTCCTGGTTCGGTTGGCTACACCTTC
CDR3aa: CAWSPGSVGYTF

v_gene: TRBV5-1
abundance: NA
d_gene: TRBD1
j_gene: TRBJ2-2
CDR3nt: TGCGCCAGCAGGGGACAGGGCGGGAGCACCGGGGAGCTGTTTTTT
CDR3aa: CASRGQGGSTGELFF

v_gene: TRBV6-5
abundance: NA
d_gene: NA
j_gene: TRBJ2-1
CDR3nt: TGTGCCAGCAGTGCCCAGAAACCTTCCTACAATGAGCAGTTCTTC
CDR3aa: CASSAQKPSYNEQFF

v_gene: TRBV27
abundance: NA
d_gene: TRBD2
j_gene: TRBJ2-4
CDR3nt: TGTGCCAGCAGTGCAGGCGGGAGTTGGCACATTCAGTACTTC
CDR3aa: CASSAGGSWHIQYF

v_gene: TRBV28
abundance: NA
d_gene: TRBD2
j_gene: TRBJ2-7
CDR3nt: TGTGCCAGCAGCCCACCCAGCGGGAGGAGAGTCAAGCAGTACTTC
CDR3aa: CASSPPSGRRVKQYF

v_gene: TRBV5-1
abundance: NA
d_gene: TRBD2
j_gene: TRBJ2-1
CDR3nt: TGCGCCAGCAGCCTGAGGGCCTTGACTAGCGGAGGGGGGGAGCAGTTCTTC
CDR3aa: CASSLRALTSGGGEQFF

v_gene: TRBV4-1
abundance: NA
d_gene: NA
j_gene: TRBJ1-2
CDR3nt: TGCGCCAGCAGCCAAGGGGGCTCCAACTATGGCTACACCTTC
CDR3aa: CASSQGGSNYGYTF

v_gene: TRBV27
abundance: NA
d_gene: TRBD2
j_gene: TRBJ2-7
CDR3nt: TGTGCCAGCAGTTTCGCGGGGGGGTACGAGCAGTACTTC
CDR3aa: CASSFAGGYEQYF

v_gene: TRBV28
abundance: NA
d_gene: NA
j_gene: TRBJ1-3
CDR3nt: TGTGCCAGCAGTTCACCACCGGGGATGAGCTCTGGAAACACCATATATTTT
CDR3aa: CASSSPPGMSSGNTIYF

v_gene: TRBV27
abundance: NA
d_gene: TRBD2
j_gene: TRBJ2-7
CDR3nt: TGTGCCAGCAGTTTAAAAGGGAGAACTAGCGGGAGTACGTACGAGCAGTACTTC
CDR3aa: CASSLKGRTSGSTYEQYF

v_gene: TRBV5-1
abundance: NA
d_gene: TRBD1
j_gene: TRBJ1-5
CDR3nt: TGCGCCAGCAGCCTAGGACAGGGTGGACGGCCCCAGCATTTT
CDR3aa: CASSLGQGGRPQHF

v_gene: TRBV7-9
abundance: NA
d_gene: TRBD1
j_gene: TRBJ2-1
CDR3nt: TGTGCCAGCAGCTTCTTCAGGGGGAATGAGCAGTTCTTC
CDR3aa: CASSFFRGNEQFF

v_gene: TRBV5-4
abundance: NA
d_gene: NA
j_gene: TRBJ2-5
CDR3nt: TGTGCCAGCAGCCTTCAAGAGACCCAGTACTTC
CDR3aa: CASSLQETQYF

v_gene: TRBV7-8
abundance: NA
d_gene: TRBD2
j_gene: TRBJ2-5
CDR3nt: TGTGCCAGCAGCTTAGGGACTAGCGCATTCCAAGAGACCCAGTACTTC
CDR3aa: CASSLGTSAFQETQYF

v_gene: TRBV28
abundance: NA
d_gene: TRBD2
j_gene: TRBJ2-5
CDR3nt: TGTGCCAGCAGCGCCCCCAGACTAGCGGACTTCCAAGAGACCCAGTACTTC
CDR3aa: CASSAPRLADFQETQYF

v_gene: TRBV19
abundance: once
d_gene: TRBD2
j_gene: TRBJ2-5
CDR3nt: TGTGCCAGTAGTATCCGTGGGCGGGAGGTTCAAGAGACCCAGTACTTC
CDR3aa: CASSIRGREVQETQYF

v_gene: TRBV18
abundance: NA
d_gene: TRBD2
j_gene: TRBJ2-7
CDR3nt: TGTGCCAGCTCCTCCGGGACTAGCGGGAGCCTTGGCGAGCAGTACTTC
CDR3aa: CASSSGTSGSLGEQYF

v_gene: TRBV4-2
abundance: NA
d_gene: NA
j_gene: TRBJ2-2
CDR3nt: TGTGCCAGCGGCCAAGATACCGTGTGGCAGGGCGGAACCGGGGAGCTGTTTTTT
CDR3aa: CASGQDTVWQGGTGELFF

v_gene: TRBV7-9
abundance: NA
d_gene: NA
j_gene: TRBJ2-7
CDR3nt: TGTTCCAGCAGCTCTTTCGACGAGCAGTACTTC
CDR3aa: CSSSSFDEQYF

v_gene: TRBV7-9
abundance: NA
d_gene: TRBD2
j_gene: TRBJ2-2
CDR3nt: TGTGCCAGCACCCATAGCGGGAGGGCCCGCGGGGAGCTGTTTTTT
CDR3aa: CASTHSGRARGELFF